This is a list of T cell receptor beta chains from one sample in a study of blood T cells in healthy people across ages. TCRdb called the 5' RACE reads again in MiXCR, with one record for every CDR3 protein. The data contain roughly 800,000 distinct CDR3 sequences, roughly 25% of them singletons. The data also belong to a second study, concerning T cells of mothers and their children.

Specimen: blood. The receptors come from a boy aged 5-17 years in good health. Each CDR3 is given with its conserved first and last residue. The order of the fields is V gene, D gene, CDR3 length, clone size, J gene, CDR3 protein, CDR3 DNA. A D gene is named only where the DNA matches it firmly. The size of a clone is reported for some rows only, either as once, few or many, or as a class for expanded clones.

V gene: TRBV4-1
D gene: TRBD1
CDR3 length: 14
clone size: many
J gene: TRBJ1-4
CDR3 protein: CASSPGTGNEKLFF
CDR3 DNA: TGTGCCAGCAGCCCAGGGACAGGGAATGAAAAACTGTTTTTT

V gene: TRBV5-1
D gene: TRBD2
CDR3 length: 13
clone size: few
J gene: TRBJ2-5
CDR3 protein: CASSLEREWTQYF
CDR3 DNA: TGCGCCAGCAGCTTAGAGCGGGAATGGACCCAGTACTTC

V gene: TRBV4-1
D gene: -
CDR3 length: 15
clone size: -
J gene: TRBJ2-3
CDR3 protein: CASSPHGKSTDTQYF
CDR3 DNA: TGCGCCAGCAGCCCGCACGGGAAAAGCACAGATACGCAGTATTTT

V gene: TRBV5-1
D gene: TRBD2
CDR3 length: 16
clone size: -
J gene: TRBJ2-3
CDR3 protein: CASSQTSGGGTDTRYF
CDR3 DNA: TGCGCCAGCAGCCAGACTAGCGGGGGGGGCACAGATACGCGGTATTTT

V gene: TRBV24-1
D gene: -
CDR3 length: 15
clone size: few
J gene: TRBJ2-2
CDR3 protein: CATSVQGQNTGELVF
CDR3 DNA: TGTGCCACCAGTGTGCAGGGGCAGAACACCGGGGAGCTGGTTTTT

V gene: TRBV3-1
D gene: -
CDR3 length: 13
clone size: few
J gene: TRBJ2-7
CDR3 protein: CASSHMNSYEQYF
CDR3 DNA: TGTGCCAGCAGCCATATGAACTCCTACGAGCAGTACTTC

V gene: TRBV12-3/TRBV12-4
D gene: TRBD2
CDR3 length: 16
clone size: few
J gene: TRBJ2-5
CDR3 protein: CASSPGVAGGSRTQYF
CDR3 DNA: TGTGCCAGCAGTCCCGGGGTAGCGGGGGGGTCCAGGACCCAGTACTTC

V gene: TRBV2
D gene: -
CDR3 length: 11
clone size: few
J gene: TRBJ2-2
CDR3 protein: CASRQGVELFF
CDR3 DNA: TGTGCCAGCAGACAGGGTGTGGAGCTGTTTTTT

V gene: TRBV7-9
D gene: -
CDR3 length: 16
clone size: few
J gene: TRBJ2-6
CDR3 protein: CASSGQDTSGANVLTF
CDR3 DNA: TGTGCCAGCAGTGGGCAGGACACCTCTGGGGCCAACGTCCTGACTTTC

V gene: TRBV5-1
D gene: TRBD1
CDR3 length: 16
clone size: -
J gene: TRBJ2-4
CDR3 protein: CASSLGTGAYKNIQYF
CDR3 DNA: TGCGCCAGCAGCTTGGGGACAGGAGCATACAAAAACATTCAGTACTTC

V gene: TRBV20-1
D gene: -
CDR3 length: 14
clone size: few
J gene: TRBJ2-1
CDR3 protein: CSAPRRASYNEQFF
CDR3 DNA: TGCAGTGCCCCAAGGAGGGCCTCCTACAATGAGCAGTTCTTC

V gene: TRBV18
D gene: TRBD2
CDR3 length: 16
clone size: few
J gene: TRBJ2-3
CDR3 protein: CASSPERGPSTDTQYF
CDR3 DNA: TGTGCCAGCTCACCAGAGCGGGGCCCTAGCACAGATACGCAGTATTTT

V gene: TRBV7-2
D gene: -
CDR3 length: 15
clone size: -
J gene: TRBJ2-7
CDR3 protein: CASSLVWQSSYEQYF
CDR3 DNA: TGTGCCAGCAGCTTAGTATGGCAGAGCTCCTACGAGCAGTACTTC

V gene: TRBV12-3/TRBV12-4
D gene: -
CDR3 length: 17
clone size: few
J gene: TRBJ2-6
CDR3 protein: CASSSRQGGTGANVLTF
CDR3 DNA: TGTGCCAGCAGTTCGCGACAGGGCGGGACTGGGGCCAACGTCCTGACTTTC

V gene: TRBV7-9
D gene: -
CDR3 length: 11
clone size: -
J gene: TRBJ1-1
CDR3 protein: CASSENSEAFF
CDR3 DNA: TGTGCCAGCAGTGAGAACAGTGAAGCTTTCTTT

V gene: TRBV6-5
D gene: TRBD1
CDR3 length: 15
clone size: few
J gene: TRBJ2-5
CDR3 protein: CASSPGTGVRETQYF
CDR3 DNA: TGTGCCAGCAGCCCCGGGACAGGGGTCAGAGAGACCCAGTACTTC

V gene: TRBV27
D gene: -
CDR3 length: 13
clone size: -
J gene: TRBJ2-1
CDR3 protein: CASSLARAGEQFF
CDR3 DNA: TGTGCCAGCAGTCTCGCTCGCGCGGGGGAGCAGTTCTTC

V gene: TRBV7-9
D gene: -
CDR3 length: 15
clone size: few
J gene: TRBJ2-7
CDR3 protein: CASSGTGTYVYEQYF
CDR3 DNA: TGTGCCAGCAGCGGAACCGGGACCTATGTCTACGAGCAGTACTTC

V gene: TRBV6-5
D gene: TRBD1
CDR3 length: 15
clone size: -
J gene: TRBJ2-7
CDR3 protein: CASNTRTGGSGEQYF
CDR3 DNA: TGTGCCAGCAATACCCGGACAGGGGGGTCTGGCGAGCAGTACTTC

V gene: TRBV7-2
D gene: TRBD2
CDR3 length: 18
clone size: -
J gene: TRBJ2-5
CDR3 protein: CASSLEISGGVLQETQYF
CDR3 DNA: TGTGCCAGCAGCTTAGAGATTAGCGGGGGGGTCCTCCAAGAGACCCAGTACTTC

V gene: TRBV12-3/TRBV12-4
D gene: TRBD1
CDR3 length: 14
clone size: -
J gene: TRBJ1-1
CDR3 protein: CASRTTGRGDEAFF
CDR3 DNA: TGTGCCAGCAGGACGACAGGGAGGGGGGATGAAGCTTTCTTT

V gene: TRBV5-1
D gene: TRBD2
CDR3 length: 14
clone size: -
J gene: TRBJ2-7
CDR3 protein: CASSSAGTSDEQYF
CDR3 DNA: TGCGCCAGCAGCTCGGCTGGGACTAGCGACGAGCAGTACTTC

V gene: TRBV7-9
D gene: -
CDR3 length: 13
clone size: -
J gene: TRBJ1-2
CDR3 protein: CASTRPRGYGYTF
CDR3 DNA: TGTGCCAGCACCCGACCCCGGGGCTATGGCTACACCTTC

V gene: TRBV20-1
D gene: TRBD2
CDR3 length: 15
clone size: -
J gene: TRBJ2-5
CDR3 protein: CSAELAGGVQETQYF
CDR3 DNA: TGCAGTGCGGAACTAGCGGGGGGGGTCCAAGAGACCCAGTACTTC

V gene: TRBV28
D gene: TRBD1
CDR3 length: 15
clone size: -
J gene: TRBJ2-7
CDR3 protein: CASSLGRGKVYEQYF
CDR3 DNA: TGTGCCAGCAGTTTGGGCAGGGGGAAGGTGTACGAGCAGTACTTC

V gene: TRBV6-1
D gene: TRBD1
CDR3 length: 16
clone size: -
J gene: TRBJ1-2
CDR3 protein: CASSEQGTGANYGYTF
CDR3 DNA: TGTGCCAGCAGTGAACAAGGGACAGGGGCTAACTATGGCTACACCTTC

V gene: TRBV6-2/TRBV6-3
D gene: -
CDR3 length: 14
clone size: few
J gene: TRBJ2-2
CDR3 protein: CASILAGYTGELFF
CDR3 DNA: TGTGCCAGCATTCTTGCGGGTTACACCGGGGAGCTGTTTTTT

V gene: TRBV3-1
D gene: -
CDR3 length: 16
clone size: -
J gene: TRBJ2-1
CDR3 protein: CASSQVMETSYNEQFF
CDR3 DNA: TGTGCCAGCAGCCAAGTCATGGAGACCTCCTACAATGAGCAGTTCTTC

V gene: TRBV12-3/TRBV12-4
D gene: TRBD1
CDR3 length: 14
clone size: -
J gene: TRBJ1-1
CDR3 protein: CASKSTGGNTEAFF
CDR3 DNA: TGTGCCAGCAAGTCCACAGGGGGAAACACTGAAGCTTTCTTT

V gene: TRBV6-1
D gene: -
CDR3 length: 12
clone size: few
J gene: TRBJ1-2
CDR3 protein: CASSRMDYGYTF
CDR3 DNA: TGTGCCAGCAGTCGAATGGACTATGGCTACACCTTC

V gene: TRBV7-2
D gene: TRBD2
CDR3 length: 14
clone size: -
J gene: TRBJ2-1
CDR3 protein: CASGHGLAGREQFF
CDR3 DNA: TGTGCCAGCGGCCATGGACTAGCGGGGCGGGAGCAGTTCTTC

V gene: TRBV10-3
D gene: -
CDR3 length: 14
clone size: -
J gene: TRBJ2-5
CDR3 protein: CAISDSALGETQYF
CDR3 DNA: TGTGCCATCAGTGATTCCGCCCTGGGGGAGACCCAGTACTTC

V gene: TRBV3-1
D gene: TRBD2
CDR3 length: 16
clone size: -
J gene: TRBJ2-1
CDR3 protein: CASSQSGSISYNEQFF
CDR3 DNA: TGTGCCAGCAGCCAAAGCGGGAGCATCTCCTACAATGAGCAGTTCTTC

V gene: TRBV24-1
D gene: -
CDR3 length: 13
clone size: -
J gene: TRBJ2-5
CDR3 protein: CATSAVEQETQYF
CDR3 DNA: TGTGCCACCAGTGCTGTCGAGCAAGAGACCCAGTACTTC

V gene: TRBV6-5
D gene: -
CDR3 length: 14
clone size: -
J gene: TRBJ1-2
CDR3 protein: CASSYSIGHYGYTF
CDR3 DNA: TGTGCCAGCAGTTACTCCATTGGACACTATGGCTACACCTTC

V gene: TRBV2
D gene: -
CDR3 length: 12
clone size: few
J gene: TRBJ2-5
CDR3 protein: CASSGFVETQYF
CDR3 DNA: TGTGCCAGCAGTGGCTTTGTTGAGACCCAGTACTTC

V gene: TRBV4-1
D gene: TRBD2
CDR3 length: 20
clone size: few
J gene: TRBJ2-3
CDR3 protein: CASSHPAGLADIPGTDTQYF
CDR3 DNA: TGCGCCAGCAGCCACCCCGCGGGACTAGCGGACATTCCGGGCACAGATACGCAGTATTTT

V gene: TRBV20-1
D gene: -
CDR3 length: 15
clone size: -
J gene: TRBJ1-4
CDR3 protein: CSARHQIPTNEKLFF
CDR3 DNA: TGCAGTGCTAGACATCAGATTCCAACTAATGAAAAACTGTTTTTT

V gene: TRBV29-1
D gene: TRBD2
CDR3 length: 12
clone size: -
J gene: TRBJ2-7
CDR3 protein: CSVHLGGDEQYF
CDR3 DNA: TGCAGCGTTCACCTGGGGGGGGACGAGCAGTACTTC

V gene: TRBV5-1
D gene: -
CDR3 length: 16
clone size: -
J gene: TRBJ1-2
CDR3 protein: CASSLGQAAPAIGYTF
CDR3 DNA: TGCGCCAGCAGCTTGGGACAGGCCGCCCCTGCGATCGGCTACACCTTC

V gene: TRBV12-3/TRBV12-4
D gene: TRBD1
CDR3 length: 13
clone size: -
J gene: TRBJ2-4
CDR3 protein: CASSVDRGNIQYF
CDR3 DNA: TGTGCCAGCAGTGTCGACAGGGGAAACATTCAGTACTTC

V gene: TRBV6-6
D gene: TRBD1
CDR3 length: 16
clone size: few
J gene: TRBJ2-1
CDR3 protein: CASSSRTGAAYNEQFF
CDR3 DNA: TGTGCCAGCAGTTCCCGTACAGGGGCGGCCTACAATGAGCAGTTCTTC

V gene: TRBV5-1
D gene: TRBD1
CDR3 length: 15
clone size: few
J gene: TRBJ2-1
CDR3 protein: CASRLRQGWNNEQFF
CDR3 DNA: TGCGCCAGCAGGTTGAGACAGGGATGGAACAATGAGCAGTTCTTC

V gene: TRBV14
D gene: -
CDR3 length: 12
clone size: -
J gene: TRBJ2-3
CDR3 protein: CASSRMPDTQYF
CDR3 DNA: TGTGCCAGCAGCCGAATGCCAGATACGCAGTATTTT

V gene: TRBV27
D gene: -
CDR3 length: 15
clone size: -
J gene: TRBJ2-5
CDR3 protein: CASSEWDRVGETQYF
CDR3 DNA: TGTGCCAGCAGTGAGTGGGACCGGGTAGGGGAGACCCAGTACTTC

V gene: TRBV7-9
D gene: TRBD1
CDR3 length: 14
clone size: -
J gene: TRBJ2-5
CDR3 protein: CASSLRRGLETQYF
CDR3 DNA: TGTGCCAGCAGCTTACGTAGGGGGCTGGAGACCCAGTACTTC

V gene: TRBV20-1
D gene: TRBD2
CDR3 length: 16
clone size: -
J gene: TRBJ2-5
CDR3 protein: CSARDGSGGAEEAQYF
CDR3 DNA: TGCAGTGCTAGAGATGGCAGCGGGGGGGCGGAAGAGGCCCAGTACTTC

V gene: TRBV9
D gene: -
CDR3 length: 14
clone size: -
J gene: TRBJ2-7
CDR3 protein: CASSVAGMGYEQYF
CDR3 DNA: TGTGCCAGCAGCGTAGCCGGCATGGGCTACGAGCAGTACTTC

V gene: TRBV7-3
D gene: -
CDR3 length: 13
clone size: -
J gene: TRBJ2-5
CDR3 protein: CASSSDGLETQYF
CDR3 DNA: TGTGCCAGCAGCTCCGACGGGCTAGAGACCCAGTACTTC

V gene: TRBV20-1
D gene: TRBD2
CDR3 length: 15
clone size: -
J gene: TRBJ2-5
CDR3 protein: CSAWTSGGAQETQYF
CDR3 DNA: TGCAGTGCTTGGACTAGCGGGGGAGCGCAAGAGACCCAGTACTTC

V gene: TRBV6-1
D gene: TRBD1
CDR3 length: 13
clone size: -
J gene: TRBJ2-7
CDR3 protein: CASLRQGPAEQYF
CDR3 DNA: TGTGCCAGCCTTCGACAGGGACCTGCCGAGCAGTACTTC

V gene: TRBV12-3/TRBV12-4
D gene: -
CDR3 length: 17
clone size: few
J gene: TRBJ1-2
CDR3 protein: CASSRDPREVLNYGYTF
CDR3 DNA: TGTGCCAGCAGTCGAGACCCCCGGGAGGTACTCAACTATGGCTACACCTTC

V gene: TRBV7-3
D gene: -
CDR3 length: 13
clone size: -
J gene: TRBJ2-7
CDR3 protein: CASSFLKGDEQYF
CDR3 DNA: TGTGCCAGCAGCTTTCTTAAGGGGGACGAGCAGTACTTC

V gene: TRBV9
D gene: -
CDR3 length: 15
clone size: -
J gene: TRBJ2-5
CDR3 protein: CASSVTSYLGETQYF
CDR3 DNA: TGTGCCAGCAGCGTTACTAGCTACCTCGGGGAGACCCAGTACTTC

V gene: TRBV6-6
D gene: TRBD2
CDR3 length: 13
clone size: many
J gene: TRBJ2-5
CDR3 protein: CASSGLAGGTQYF
CDR3 DNA: TGTGCCAGCAGCGGACTAGCGGGGGGGACCCAGTACTTC

V gene: TRBV7-9
D gene: TRBD1
CDR3 length: 16
clone size: -
J gene: TRBJ2-7
CDR3 protein: CASSPVSGTGGYEQYF
CDR3 DNA: TGTGCCAGCAGCCCCGTATCCGGGACAGGGGGCTACGAGCAGTACTTC

V gene: TRBV25-1
D gene: TRBD1
CDR3 length: 13
clone size: -
J gene: TRBJ1-2
CDR3 protein: CASRTQTGNGYTF
CDR3 DNA: TGTGCCAGCAGGACCCAGACAGGGAATGGCTACACCTTC

V gene: TRBV7-8
D gene: -
CDR3 length: 17
clone size: -
J gene: TRBJ1-1
CDR3 protein: CASSLVVDRHTNTEAFF
CDR3 DNA: TGTGCCAGCAGCTTAGTAGTCGACAGACATACGAACACTGAAGCTTTCTTT

V gene: TRBV27
D gene: -
CDR3 length: 12
clone size: -
J gene: TRBJ1-2
CDR3 protein: CASRAGVNGYTF
CDR3 DNA: TGTGCCAGCAGAGCAGGGGTGAATGGCTACACCTTC

V gene: TRBV28
D gene: -
CDR3 length: 14
clone size: few
J gene: TRBJ1-5
CDR3 protein: CASSTNRDGQPQHF
CDR3 DNA: TGTGCCAGCAGTACTAACAGGGATGGGCAGCCCCAGCATTTT